One and the same sample provided the 24 T cell receptor beta chains below, sequenced in a study of blood T cells in healthy people across ages. Together with a sample-barcoded 5' primer, a J-beta primer mix was included in a second PCR lasting about 7 to 11 cycles. MiXCR, applied by TCRdb to the 5' RACE reads, yields one record per CDR3 protein. This table holds about 1.1 million distinct CDR3 sequences, 35% to 45% found once. Sequenced: blood. These receptors were collected from a man younger than 35 in good health.

The genes are TRBV12-3 or TRBV12-4 and TRBJ2-4, with D maybe TRBD1 (6 bases). The CDR3 covers 14 residues. V lost 5 bases and J 5 bases, leaving 13 bases between the germline ends. The CDR3 reads CASSVWGPENIQYF. DNA for the CDR3: TGTGCCAGCAGTGTATGGGGGCCTGAAAACATTCAGTACTTC.

The chain combines TRBV7-8 with TRBJ1-4, with 7 bases fitting TRBD1. CDR1 and CDR2 from the germline V gene are SGHVS and FQNEAQ. The junction had 9 bases not matched to a gene; V was cut back by 4 bases and J by 7 bases. CDR3 length: 15 residues. The CDR3 region is CASSYRRGEGEKLFF. CDR3 nucleotides: TGTGCCAGCAGCTACCGCAGGGGGGAAGGTGAAAAACTGTTTTTT.

This clonotype has a handful of counts. The J gene is TRBJ2-1, the V gene TRBV18, with D perhaps being TRBD1 or TRBD2 (5 bases each). CDR1 and CDR2 from the germline V gene are KGHSH and LQKENI. V shed 3 bases and J shed 5 bases, with 11 bases lying between them. The CDR3 is 14 amino acids. The CDR3 sequence is CASSPSGTNNEQFF. Written as DNA, the CDR3 is TGTGCCAGCTCACCCTCCGGGACCAACAATGAGCAGTTCTTC. The full variable domain, completed using reference TRBV18 and TRBJ2-1, is NAGVMQNPRHLVRRRGQEARLRCSPMKGHSHVYWYRQLPEEGLKFMVYLQKENIIDESGMPKERFSAEFPKEGPSILRIQQVVRGDSAAYFCASSPSGTNNEQFFGPGTRLTVL.

This rearrangement joins TRBV11-1 to TRBJ2-5; 10 nucleotides agree with TRBD2. CDR3 size: 16 residues. The V gene end was trimmed by 5 bases and the J gene end by 11 bases; junction bases not matched to a gene: 17. The V gene's germline CDR1 is SGHAT and CDR2 FQDESV (reference sequence). The DNA of the CDR3 is TGTGCCAGCAGCGCTCAGCGGGGGGGATACAATGTTGAGCAGTACTTC. Its translation is CASSAQRGGYNVEQYF.

The rearrangement uses TRBV9 and TRBJ2-2; D is ambiguous. Germline V gene lookup returns CDR1 SGDLS and CDR2 YYNGEE. The CDR3 contains 13 residues. V was clipped by 7 bases and J by 6 bases, with 13 bases between them. CDR3 bases: TGTGCCAGCGAAGTTGGGTTGTCCGGGGAGCTGTTTTTT. Translated: CASEVGLSGELFF.

The sample holds a few counts of this clonotype. This sequence joins TRBV20-1 and TRBJ1-5; D is undetermined. Germline V gives CDR1 DFQATT, CDR2 SNEGSKA (reference sequence). This CDR3 spans 12 amino acids. Between the trimmed V and J ends, which lost 3 bases and 6 bases, there was a span of 9 bases. DNA of the CDR3: TGCAGTGCTAGGGGCTGGGGTCAGCCCCAGCATTTT. It translates to CSARGWGQPQHF.

The gene calls are TRBV25-1 and TRBJ1-1, with D possibly TRBD1 on 5 matching bases. Trimming removed 6 bases from V and 7 bases from J, with 18 bases in between. CDR1 is MGHDK and CDR2 is SYGVNS in the germline V gene. The CDR3 is made up of 14 amino acids. The CDR3 sequence is CASSATGTENEAFF. CDR3 DNA sequence: TGTGCCAGCAGCGCCACCGGGACGGAAAATGAAGCTTTCTTT.

The chain employs TRBV27 and TRBJ2-3; D remains ambiguous. Between the trimmed V and J ends, which lost 4 bases and 2 bases, there was a span of 10 bases. Per germline, CDR1 MNHEY and CDR2 SMNVEV (reference sequence). The CDR3 has 14 amino acids. CDR3 nucleotides: TGTGCCAGCAGTTCCCCGGAACTCACAGATACGCAGTATTTT. This encodes CASSSPELTDTQYF.

This rearrangement joins TRBV6-5 to TRBJ2-3; either TRBD1 or TRBD2 may fit D (5 bases each). This CDR3 spans 15 amino acids. From germline, CDR1 is MNHEY and CDR2 SVGAGI. Trimming pared 5 bases from V and 5 bases from J, leaving 17 bases between. The CDR3 reads CASSVPGTSLDTQYF. DNA of the CDR3: TGTGCCAGCAGTGTCCCCGGGACCTCTTTAGATACGCAGTATTTT.

This rearrangement joins TRBV27 to TRBJ2-3, with D possibly matching TRBD2 (5 bases). This CDR3 has 14 amino acids. Trimming removed 3 bases at V and 6 bases at J, with 13 bases between. Per the germline V gene, CDR1 is MNHEY and CDR2 is SMNVEV (reference sequence). Here the CDR3 DNA reads TGTGCCAGCAGTTTCCGGGGATGGGCGGATACGCAGTATTTT. It is translated as CASSFRGWADTQYF.

This chain links TRBV12-3 or TRBV12-4 with TRBJ1-2; D unclear. V lost 4 bases and J lost 8, with 17 bases in between. The CDR3 spans 14 residues. CDR3: CASSYEPIGGGYTF. The CDR3 DNA is TGTGCCAGCAGTTATGAGCCTATTGGAGGAGGCTACACCTTC.

This clonotype was observed a handful of times. The V and J genes are TRBV5-1 and TRBJ1-1; D perhaps matches TRBD1 (5 bases). The CDR3 covers 14 residues. Germline CDR1 and CDR2: SGHRS and YFSETQ. V dropped 4 bases and J dropped 0 bases, with 10 bases sitting between them. The CDR3 loop reads CASSLSTVNTEAFF. The DNA for the CDR3 is TGCGCCAGCAGCCTCTCGACAGTGAACACTGAAGCTTTCTTT.

V is TRBV7-9 and J is TRBJ1-2, with TRBD1 identical over 10 bases. Germline CDR1 SEHNR, CDR2 FQNEAQ (reference sequence). J gave up 2 bases and V 5 bases, and 8 bases lay outside the gene matches. CDR3 size: 16 residues. The CDR3 sequence is CASSLQGTGENYGYTF. DNA for the CDR3: TGTGCCAGCAGCCTCCAGGGGACAGGGGAAAACTATGGCTACACCTTC.

In regard to this clonotype: The junction departs from the called germline gene at one end, perhaps through a read error. This sequence joins TRBV5-5 and TRBJ1-6; no definite D call. In germline, CDR1 is SGHKS, CDR2 YYEKEE (reference sequence). The CDR3 covers 14 residues. The CDR3 DNA reads as TGTGCCAGCAGCTTGGAGGGTGGATTTTCACCCCCCCACTTT. Protein product: CASSLEGGFSPPHF.

There are a few counts of this clonotype. The CDR3 DNA reads TGTGCCAGCAGTGACGGGTTGCACTACGAGCAGTACTTC. This sequence encodes CASSDGLHYEQYF. V is TRBV6-2 or TRBV6-3 and J is TRBJ2-7; D is unresolved. Trimming shortened V by 5 bases and J by 3 bases, and 11 bases separated the two germline ends. Germline lookup yields CDR1 MNHEY and CDR2 SVGEGT. CDR3 length: 13 amino acids.

The chain couples TRBV5-5 to TRBJ1-2, with no clear D. The CDR3 sequence is 16 residues long. The V gene lost 4 bases and the J gene lost 3 bases, with 19 bases spanning the gap. Germline V gene sequence: CDR1 SGHKS, CDR2 YYEKEE (reference sequence). The CDR3 loop is CASSPVKGRTDYGYTF. The CDR3 region has the DNA TGTGCCAGCAGCCCGGTTAAGGGAAGAACGGACTATGGCTACACCTTC. Using reference TRBV5-5 and TRBJ1-2 for the parts outside the CDR3, the full variable domain is DAGVTQSPTHLIKTRGQQVTLRCSPISGHKSVSWYQQVLGQGPQFIFQYYEKEERGRGNFPDRFSARQFPNYSSELNVNALLLGDSALYLCASSPVKGRTDYGYTFGSGTRLTVV.

The rearrangement links TRBV4-1 to TRBJ2-3, with no clear D. V was pared by 1 base and J by 5 bases, with 13 bases between. Germline values: CDR1 MGHRA, CDR2 YSYEKL. CDR3 size: 15 residues. The CDR3 bases are TGCGCCAGCAGCCAAGGATCGTTCAGTCAAGATACGCAGTATTTT. Translating gives CASSQGSFSQDTQYF.

This clonotype was counted ten times or more. One end of the junction is discordant with germline, which a read error may explain. The V and J genes are TRBV11-2 and TRBJ2-1; 8 bases fit TRBD2. The V gene's germline CDR1 is SGHAT and CDR2 FQNNGV. This CDR3 is built from 15 residues. The CDR3: CASSFSGGSYNEQFF. The CDR3, as DNA: TGCGCCAGCAGCTTCAGCGGGGGCTCCTACAATGAGCAGTTCTTC.

The J gene is TRBJ2-7, the V gene TRBV4-2, with 7 nucleotides matching TRBD1. V was pared by 1 base and J by 0 bases, with 6 bases of the junction left unmatched. Germline V gives CDR1 LGHNA, CDR2 YNFKEQ. CDR3 size: 16 residues. CDR3 nucleotide sequence: TGTGCCAGCAGCCAAGTGAAGGGGACAGACTCCTACGAGCAGTACTTC. It translates to CASSQVKGTDSYEQYF.

The J gene is TRBJ1-4, the V gene TRBV6-2 or TRBV6-3; no clear D gene. The CDR3 is made up of 13 amino acids. The germline V gene encodes CDR1 MNHEY and CDR2 SVGEGT. Trimming removed 10 bases at V and 6 bases at J, with 15 bases between. The CDR3 DNA is TGTGCCACCCGACGGGAAGTCTATGAAAAACTGTTTTTT. Translated, it gives CATRREVYEKLFF.

The rearrangement uses TRBV9 and TRBJ2-3; D not certain. Looked up from germline, CDR1 is SGDLS and CDR2 is YYNGEE. This CDR3 region has 15 residues. V gave up 3 bases and J gave up 1 base, with 12 bases separating them. Here the CDR3 reads CASSATYTGTDTQYF. The CDR3 nucleotides are TGTGCCAGCAGCGCGACATACACCGGCACAGATACGCAGTATTTT.

The chain links TRBV29-1 to TRBJ1-1; 7 bases are a match to TRBD1. J was trimmed by 4 bases and V by 6 bases; bases with no gene match: 14. The CDR3 is 15 amino acids. The germline CDR1 and CDR2 sequences are SQVTM and ANQGSEA. CDR3 amino acids: CSVYGTANLGTEAFF. Written as DNA, the CDR3 is TGCAGCGTCTACGGGACAGCCAATCTTGGCACTGAAGCTTTCTTT.

This clonotype was counted many times. V gene TRBV28 combines with J gene TRBJ1-2, with D possibly TRBD1 on 6 matching bases. Per the germline V gene, CDR1 is MDHEN and CDR2 is SYDVKM. Between the trimmed V and J ends, which lost 3 bases and 5 bases, there was a span of 7 bases. The CDR3 covers 12 residues. The CDR3 DNA is TGTGCCAGCAGTTTCAGGGGATATGGCTACACCTTC. It encodes CASSFRGYGYTF.

The rearrangement uses TRBV9 and TRBJ2-2; the D gene is possibly TRBD2 (5 bases). This CDR3 comprises 15 residues. Germline V gene lookup returns CDR1 SGDLS and CDR2 YYNGEE. V was cut by 0 bases and J by 5 bases, with 11 bases left in between. Here the CDR3 reads CASSVGGEGTGELFF. The CDR3 region has the DNA TGTGCCAGCAGCGTAGGAGGAGAGGGAACCGGGGAGCTGTTTTTT.